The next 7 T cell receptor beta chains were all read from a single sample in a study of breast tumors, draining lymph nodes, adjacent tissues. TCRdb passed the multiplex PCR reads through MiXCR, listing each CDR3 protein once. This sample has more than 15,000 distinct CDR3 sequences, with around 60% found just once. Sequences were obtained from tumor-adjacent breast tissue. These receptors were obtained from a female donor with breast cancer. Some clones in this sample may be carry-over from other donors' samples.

The CDR3 nucleotides are TGTGCCAGCAGCTCCACAATTAGCAATCAGCCCCAGCATTTT. As protein: CASSSTISNQPQHF. This chain uses TRBV7-9 with TRBJ1-5; no definite D call. The CDR3 has 14 residues. Deletions cut 4 bases from V and 0 bases from J, with 7 bases between. Germline-derived CDR1 and CDR2 are SEHNR and FQNEAQ (reference sequence). Filled out from reference TRBV7-9 and TRBJ1-5, the complete variable domain reads DTGVSQNPRHKITKRGQNVTFRCDPISEHNRLYWYRQTLGQGPEFLTYFQNEAQLEKSRLLSDRFSAERPKGSFSTLEIQRTEQGDSAMYLCASSSTISNQPQHFGDGTRLSIL.

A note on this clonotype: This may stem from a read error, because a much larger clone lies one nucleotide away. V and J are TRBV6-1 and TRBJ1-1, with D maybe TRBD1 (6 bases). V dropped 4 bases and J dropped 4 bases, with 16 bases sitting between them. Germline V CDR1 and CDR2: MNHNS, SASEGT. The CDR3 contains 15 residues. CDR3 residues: CASSVGGGAGTEAFF. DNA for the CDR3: TGTGCCAGCAGTGTAGGGGGGGGGGCGGGCACTGAAGCTTTCTTT.

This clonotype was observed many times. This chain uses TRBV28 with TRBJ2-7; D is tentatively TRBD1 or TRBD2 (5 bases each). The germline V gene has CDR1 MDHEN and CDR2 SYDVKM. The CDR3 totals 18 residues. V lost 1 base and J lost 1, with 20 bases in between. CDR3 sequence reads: CASSLFLGDPTGSYEQYF. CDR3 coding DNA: TGTGCCAGCAGTTTATTCCTTGGGGACCCAACGGGATCCTACGAGCAGTACTTC.

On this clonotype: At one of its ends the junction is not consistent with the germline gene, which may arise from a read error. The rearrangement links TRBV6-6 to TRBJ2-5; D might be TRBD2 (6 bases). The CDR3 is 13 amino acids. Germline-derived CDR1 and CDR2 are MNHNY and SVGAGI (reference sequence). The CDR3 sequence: CASSPWGGETRYF. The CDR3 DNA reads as TGTGCCAGCAGCCCCTGGGGCGGGGAGACCCGGTACTTC.

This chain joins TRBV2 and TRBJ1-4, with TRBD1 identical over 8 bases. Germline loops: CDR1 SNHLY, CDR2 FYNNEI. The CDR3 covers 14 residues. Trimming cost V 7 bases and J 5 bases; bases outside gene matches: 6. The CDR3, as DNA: TGTGCCAGCAAGGAGGACAGGGCCAATGAAAAACTGTTTTTT. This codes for CASKEDRANEKLFF.

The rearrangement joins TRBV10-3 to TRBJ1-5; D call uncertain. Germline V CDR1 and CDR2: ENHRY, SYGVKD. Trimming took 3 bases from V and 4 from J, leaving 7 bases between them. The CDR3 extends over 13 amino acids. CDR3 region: CAISDRMNQPQHF. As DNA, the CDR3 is TGTGCCATCAGTGACCGGATGAATCAGCCCCAGCATTTT.

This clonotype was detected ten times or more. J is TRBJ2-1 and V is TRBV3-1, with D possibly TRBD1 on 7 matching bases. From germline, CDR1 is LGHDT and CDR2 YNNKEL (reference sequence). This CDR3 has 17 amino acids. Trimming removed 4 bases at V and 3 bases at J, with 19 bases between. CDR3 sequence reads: CASSLRQGGLIYNEQFF. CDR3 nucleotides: TGTGCCAGCAGCCTACGTCAGGGGGGCCTTATCTACAATGAGCAGTTCTTC.